This record concerns one TCR beta chain sequence. The target antigen is unknown. This record comes from a study of T cell responses to AZD1222 COVID-19 vaccine. This CDR3 is built from 13 residues. Trimming pared 11 bases from V and 5 bases from J, leaving 15 bases between. Germline CDR1 is PRHDT and CDR2 is FYEKMQ (reference sequence). Findings of the study overall: Repertoires were sampled only after the peak T cell response.

Profiling relied on immunoSEQ multiplex PCR, and the TCRdb table lists in-frame clones only, not all of them. The sample contains roughly 80,000 clones, approximately 89% of which appear only once. The source of this sequence is an adult who received the AZD1222 COVID-19 vaccine. The chain couples TRBV13 to TRBJ1-4; D possibly corresponds to TRBD1 (5 bases). This specimen consisted of peripheral blood, obtained 28 days after the second AZD1222 dose. For the CDR3, the DNA is TGTGCCGCCACGAGGGGTGAGAATGAAAAACTGTTTTTT. Amino acids: CAATRGENEKLFF.